Described below is a single TCR beta chain sequence and its context. Its antigen is not yet known. One base away there is no much larger clone; base qualities are not given. This entry comes from a study of cytomegalovirus exposure and HLA in healthy donors (dated by TCRdb to the late 2010s). For the study in its entirety: According to an earlier analysis of a few hundred of the donors, 150 million to 200 million T cells yielded 117 million unique TCR beta sequences and about 300 Gb of sequence data. An earlier analysis of several hundred of the donors applied high-throughput TCR beta sequencing to assess whether each TCR beta V gene segment acted as functional or pseudogenic. On average, 235,054 unique TCR beta nucleotide sequences were sequenced per donor among 350 to 400 genotyped donors of the cohort, with roughly 18% of those sequences being non-productive. The later analysis used no new phenotypic data to find candidate immune exposures, relying instead on TCR beta sequences and their occurrence across donors. A handful of DR-DQ haplotypes were handled as single units for association and clustering because linkage in the cohort was strong. To study patterns of TCR occurrence, a later analysis re-analyzed previously published TCR beta repertoires from just over 650 donors and added high-resolution HLA genotyping. Every repertoire in the discovery cohort had been generated on one and the same sequencing platform. High-throughput TCR immunosequencing, statistical association of individual TCRs with disease status, and machine learning were combined to predict cytomegalovirus infection status. Typing coverage varied by locus: 629-630 donors for A, B, C, DRB1 and DQB1; approximately 500 for DQA1; about 600 for DPA1; approximately 470 for DPB1. Donor age, sex, ethnicity and CMV serostatus were collected together with the repertoire data. A later genetic analysis used genome-wide SNP genotypes for about 60% of the roughly 700 donors, treating that subset as a discovery cohort. The study aimed to test whether cataloging public T cell receptors could reveal signatures of past pathogen exposure. Of the roughly 400 genotyped donors, 81% were placed in the genetic ancestry cluster associated with self-reported Caucasian donors. An early release covering approximately 600 HLA-typed donors comprised approximately 290 gigabases of sequencing data and 85 million to 100 million unique TCR sequences. Besides the first cohort of roughly 700 subjects, a separate validation cohort made up of over 100 different subjects was used. Class I and class II HLA loci were covered by the typing at four-digit resolution. The study profiled the T cell repertoires of under 850 subjects by immunosequencing and related them to cytomegalovirus serostatus. Broader findings and caveats from the paper: HLA typing was unavailable for some donors at each locus, so association tests used only the typed subset. The sequencing pipeline was judged likely to have produced a cluster of highly shared sequence variants as a technical artifact. Most CMV-associated TCR beta chains appeared to be HLA-restricted in a later analysis, and the HLA associations seemed to be driven largely by CMV exposure. At a false discovery rate of 0.05, a later analysis linked 15,000 to 20,000 TCR beta sequences to specific HLA alleles. Most TCR sequences were seen in very few donors, while some public TCRs were found in many individuals. In an earlier analysis of approximately 600 of the donors, most TCR beta V segments were observed in productive rearrangements about 87% or about 30% of the time, broadly matching IMGT annotations. According to a later analysis, TCR association rates differed among HLA loci, with DRB1 alleles showing the most associated TCRs and HLA-C alleles showing the fewest. In a later analysis, HLA-associated TCR beta chains were found to be more clonally expanded and to have lower generation probabilities than equally common non-associated chains. A further reported finding was that TCR beta sequences accurately predicted the HLA-A and HLA-B alleles for most subjects in the first cohort. This cohort had only TCR beta chains sequenced, and the lack of alpha or paired-chain data limited which features could be detected. The classifier was reported to diagnose cytomegalovirus status with high specificity and sensitivity in both the original cohort and the validation cohort. When HLA alleles, especially DR and DQ, strongly co-occurred, TCR associations were difficult to assign to individual alleles. Over 15 rarely observed V segments, including chromosome 9 orphons, were excluded from the earlier analysis of about 600 of the donors because counts were too low. In a later genetic analysis, a missense DCLRE1C variant was associated with V-gene and J-gene trimming of TCR beta chains, and the association was replicated in an independent cohort. Compared with the 666-donor mean, donors in an Asian-associated ancestry cluster had fewer N-insertions in productive TCRs, according to a later genetic analysis. The 87-base-pair reads could not distinguish some IMGT-functional V segments, including TRBV6-2 and TRBV6-3, so those segments were excluded. Several of the top co-occurrence clusters appeared to be linked to parvovirus B19, influenza, CMV and Epstein-Barr virus, according to a later analysis. Immune exposure information for the cohort was limited to CMV serostatus. The presence/absence analyses assumed that sequencing depth was roughly uniform across donors, and that assumption may not be true. Linkage disequilibrium might explain the correlated functional status among segregating V segments, but an unknown experimental factor could not be ruled out. The study listed 164 TCR beta chains as associated with cytomegalovirus. According to the authors, the approach could potentially be generalized to other disease states and immunological phenotypes. Three of the identified cytomegalovirus-associated TCR beta chains were confirmed in vitro to be specific for cytomegalovirus antigens.

The library was made by the immunoSEQ multiplex PCR assay. For the multiplex PCR, a mixture combining 60 forward primers for TCR Vbeta segments and 13 reverse primers for TCR Jbeta segments was used. A multiplex PCR assay on genomic DNA amplified the CDR3 region of rearranged TCR beta genes. Amplified TCR beta libraries were sequenced as 87-base-pair reads on the Illumina HiSeq System. In the source study's methods: In a later analysis, some 80 million unique TCR beta chains were counted across the roughly 670 repertoires, and approximately 9.9 million of these chains were shared by at least two donors. Raw reads were error-corrected and collapsed into unique sequences with a nearest-neighbor algorithm that merged closely related sequences to remove PCR and sequencing errors. V, D and J gene segments were assigned by aligning CDR3 sequences to IMGT reference sequences. For a sequence to be retained, a match of at least six nucleotides to both a V gene segment and a J gene segment was required. A rearrangement was called productive if the CDR3 had no stop codons and remained in frame with V and J, and every other rearrangement was called non-productive. Following IMGT convention, CDR3 was defined as the stretch from the second conserved V-encoded cysteine to the conserved J-encoded phenylalanine. The earlier analysis of about 560 of the donors excluded any sequence lacking an unambiguous match to a single V gene segment. An earlier analysis of almost 600 of the donors classified V segments as functional when productive rearrangements were above 56.7% and as segregating when the standard deviation between donors was above 5%. A statistical classification framework was developed to diagnose cytomegalovirus status using the catalog of TCR beta chain sequences. In a later analysis, V and J genes were assigned by comparing TCR nucleotide sequences against IMGT/GENE-DB human TR gene sequences. The TCRdist pipeline was used in a later analysis to assign CDR3 sequences and most-parsimonious VDJ recombination scenarios. A later analysis defined each TCR beta chain by its CDR3 amino acid sequence plus V-gene family, and excluded reads lacking a unique V-gene family. A later analysis removed 450 to 600 highly shared, low-generation-probability nucleotide sequences to deal with suspected cross-contamination and a sequencing artifact. In a later analysis, a clonal expansion index for each public chain was calculated from normalized within-repertoire ranks of inferred template counts. In a later analysis, generation probabilities were computed using a VDJ recombination model fitted to out-of-frame rearrangements, and the results were checked against IGoR. A later analysis scored TCR-TCR, TCR-HLA and TCR-CMV co-occurrence with hypergeometric tests, applying a repertoire-size bias correction to TCR pairs. In a later analysis, false discovery rates were estimated by permuting HLA or CMV assignments 20 times. A later analysis grouped co-occurring TCRs with DBSCAN, adding TCRdist sequence similarity when clustering within HLA-allele-positive subsets. Repertoires with fewer than 30,000 or more than 120,000 public chains were left out of co-occurrence clustering, as were five repertoires with anomalous nucleotide sharing. In its TCRdb copy, this immuneACCESS table keeps in-frame sequences only and misses some clones. Where compared with another copy, unresolved V genes explain less than half of these, and the others have no known cause. V, J and clone size derive from that table, while D and trimming were established from the DNA sequence. In all, the sample holds under 200,000 clones, and 87% of those were seen once. Of the sample, about 0.93% is held by the ten largest clones.

The cohort was made up of approximately 670 healthy bone marrow donors. Cohort members were all nominally healthy when sampled, although unrecorded immune exposures were likely present. The donor tested CMV seronegative and was one of the 352 seronegative cohort members. Each donor provided a peripheral blood sample, and peripheral blood mononuclear cells were used for TCR beta sequencing. The Qiagen DNeasy Blood Extraction Kit was used to extract genomic DNA from the blood cell samples. Reading from cysteine to phenylalanine, the CDR3 counts 17 amino acids. Kept here is only the CDR3 DNA, which spans 51 bases and is read in frame from base 1. Reading the germline V gene gives CDR1 MGHRA and CDR2 YSYEKL.

This sequence originates from a woman aged 30 to 39 in good health and CMV-seronegative. The V gene is TRBV4-1 and the J gene is TRBJ2-2, with TRBD1 perhaps the D gene, on 5 matching bases. The DNA end favors TRBJ1-3, so the J call may be wrong. The material sequenced was PBMCs. The DNA sequence is as follows: TGCGCCAGCAGCCAAGTCTTAGCCAGGGTCCCTGGAAACACCATATATTTT. It translates to CASSQVLARVPGNTIYF.